This record looks at one T cell receptor beta chain sequence and its context. As yet, its antigen is unknown. Repertoires were generated with immunoSEQ multiplex PCR, while TCRdb's copy carries only in-frame clones and drops some. The sample carries about 1.9 million clones, around 93% recorded once. The data are from a study of shared clonotypes between healthy human individuals. Study overall: Donors, aged 18 to 49, were two women and three men.

This CDR3 contains 17 residues. Germline V gene data show CDR1 as MNHEY and CDR2 as SMNVEV (reference sequence). V lost 1 base to trimming and J lost 1 base, with 14 bases between them. Whole-study findings and limits: When compared with the clonotypes that were shared by all four sorted-subset donors, the non-shared clonotypes turned out to have lower generation probabilities. Among the subsets, naive ones generally showed larger estimated richness than memory ones.

Cells designated naive CD8 were CD45RO-negative and were positively selected for CCR7, with terminally differentiated effector memory CD45RA+ cells excluded. The chain carries TRBV27 and TRBJ1-5, with D unresolved. Sequences were obtained from naive CD8+ T cells from PBMCs. The sequence was collected from a young man in good health. Some clones in this sample may be carry-over from other donors' samples. The CDR3 DNA follows: TGTGCCAGCAGTTTATTAGGGATTTCGGGGAGCAATCAGCCCCAGCATTTT. It encodes CASSLLGISGSNQPQHF.